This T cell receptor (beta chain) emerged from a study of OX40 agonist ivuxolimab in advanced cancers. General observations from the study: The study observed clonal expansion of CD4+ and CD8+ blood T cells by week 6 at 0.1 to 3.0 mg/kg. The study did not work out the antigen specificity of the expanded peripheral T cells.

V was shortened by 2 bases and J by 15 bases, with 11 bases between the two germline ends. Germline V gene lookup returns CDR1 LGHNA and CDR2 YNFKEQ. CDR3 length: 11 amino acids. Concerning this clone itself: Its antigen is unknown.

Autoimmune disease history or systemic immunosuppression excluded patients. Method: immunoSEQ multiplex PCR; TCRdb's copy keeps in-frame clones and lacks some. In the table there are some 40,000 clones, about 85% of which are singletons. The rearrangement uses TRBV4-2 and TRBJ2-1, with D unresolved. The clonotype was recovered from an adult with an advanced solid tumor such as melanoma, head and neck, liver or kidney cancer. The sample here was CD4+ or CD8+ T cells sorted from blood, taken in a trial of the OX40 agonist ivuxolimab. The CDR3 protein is CASSQKDDPFF. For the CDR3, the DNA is TGTGCCAGCAGCCAAAAGGACGACCCGTTCTTC.